This TCR beta chain was captured by sequencing in a study of blood T cells in healthy people across ages. This CDR3 is built from 13 residues. V was clipped by 6 bases and J by 3 bases, with 11 bases between them. Alongside a J-beta primer mix, a sample-barcoded 5' primer served in a second PCR lasting roughly 7 to 11 cycles. TCRdb re-called the 5' RACE reads with MiXCR, one entry per CDR3 protein. The data hold some 1.5 million distinct CDR3 sequences, with less than 45% observed a single time. Many counts were recorded for this clonotype. The V call is TRBV12-3 or TRBV12-4, the J call TRBJ1-1; TRBD1 is a possible D gene (5 bases). The TCR comes from a woman between 18 and 29 years old in good health. The sequenced sample consisted of blood. The CDR3 DNA sequence: TGTGCCAGCAGCTTAAGAGGGGACACTGAAGCTTTCTTT. As protein: CASSLRGDTEAFF.